This record covers a single T cell receptor beta chain. This sample is drawn from a study of blood T cell repertoires in COVID-19. Overall study: T cells, B-cell-depleted T cells, or PBMCs provided the cDNA or gDNA that served as material.

Participants spanned ages about 18 to 89 years and resided in about 25 US areas. Profiling relied on immunoSEQ multiplex PCR, and the TCRdb table lists in-frame clones only, not all of them. The sample consists of 400,000 to 500,000 clones, roughly 88% of them appearing once. The CDR3 has 13 amino acids. Germline CDR1 reads ENHRY; CDR2 reads SYGVKD. V shed 2 bases and J shed 9 bases, with 11 bases lying between them. This clonotype originated in a woman between 18 and 30 years old who had been exposed to COVID-19. The V and J genes are TRBV10-3 and TRBJ1-5; D gene ambiguous. Sequenced material: PBMCs or T cells enriched from blood (not recorded which). The CDR3 DNA reads as TGTGCCATCAGTGAGAGTCCCCCAGGGCCCCAGCATTTT. The encoded protein is CAISESPPGPQHF.